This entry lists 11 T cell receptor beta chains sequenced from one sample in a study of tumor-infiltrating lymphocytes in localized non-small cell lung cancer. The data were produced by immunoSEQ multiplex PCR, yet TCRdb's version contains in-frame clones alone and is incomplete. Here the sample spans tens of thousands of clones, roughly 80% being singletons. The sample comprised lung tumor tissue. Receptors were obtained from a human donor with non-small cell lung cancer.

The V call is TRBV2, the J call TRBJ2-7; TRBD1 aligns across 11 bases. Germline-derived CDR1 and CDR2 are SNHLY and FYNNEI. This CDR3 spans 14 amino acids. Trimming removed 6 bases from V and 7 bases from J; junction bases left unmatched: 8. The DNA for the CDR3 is TGTGCCAGCAGCGGGACAGGGGGTATGAGAGAGCAGTACTTC. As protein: CASSGTGGMREQYF.

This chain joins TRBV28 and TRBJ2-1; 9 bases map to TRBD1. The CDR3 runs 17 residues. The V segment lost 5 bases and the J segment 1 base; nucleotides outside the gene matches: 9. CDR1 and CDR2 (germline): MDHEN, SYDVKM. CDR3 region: CASSIPDRGTSYNEQFF. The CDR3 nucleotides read TGTGCCAGCAGTATACCTGACAGGGGGACGTCCTACAATGAGCAGTTCTTC.

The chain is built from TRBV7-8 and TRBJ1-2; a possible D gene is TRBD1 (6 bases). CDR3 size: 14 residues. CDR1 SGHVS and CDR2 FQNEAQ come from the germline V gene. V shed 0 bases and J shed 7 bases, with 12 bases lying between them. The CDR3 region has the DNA TGTGCCAGCAGCTTAGCGGGGGGGACAACTGGCTACACCTTC. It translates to CASSLAGGTTGYTF.

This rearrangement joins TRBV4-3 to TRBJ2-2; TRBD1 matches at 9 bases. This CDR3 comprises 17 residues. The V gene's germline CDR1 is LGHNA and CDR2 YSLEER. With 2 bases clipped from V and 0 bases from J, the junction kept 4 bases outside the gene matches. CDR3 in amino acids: CASSQNRGLANTGELFF. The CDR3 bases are TGCGCCAGCAGCCAAAACAGGGGGCTAGCGAACACCGGGGAGCTGTTTTTT.

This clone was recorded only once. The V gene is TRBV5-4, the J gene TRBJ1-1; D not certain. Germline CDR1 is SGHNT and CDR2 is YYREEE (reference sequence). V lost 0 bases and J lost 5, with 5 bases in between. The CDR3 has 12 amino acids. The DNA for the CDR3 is TGTGCCAGCAGCTTGGGTCGGACTGAAGCTTTCTTT. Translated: CASSLGRTEAFF.

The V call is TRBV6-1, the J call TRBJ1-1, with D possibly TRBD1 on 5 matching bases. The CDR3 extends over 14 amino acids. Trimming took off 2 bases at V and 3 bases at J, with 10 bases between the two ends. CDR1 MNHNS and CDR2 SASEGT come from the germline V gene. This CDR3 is CASSETIRDTEAFF. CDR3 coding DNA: TGTGCCAGCAGTGAAACAATCAGGGACACTGAAGCTTTCTTT.

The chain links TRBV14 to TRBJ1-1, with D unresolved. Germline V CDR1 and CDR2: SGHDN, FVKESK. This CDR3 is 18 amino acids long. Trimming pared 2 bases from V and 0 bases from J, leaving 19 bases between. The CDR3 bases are TGTGCCAGCAGCCAATCAGGCCGAGTGGGAGCATTGAACACTGAAGCTTTCTTT. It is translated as CASSQSGRVGALNTEAFF.

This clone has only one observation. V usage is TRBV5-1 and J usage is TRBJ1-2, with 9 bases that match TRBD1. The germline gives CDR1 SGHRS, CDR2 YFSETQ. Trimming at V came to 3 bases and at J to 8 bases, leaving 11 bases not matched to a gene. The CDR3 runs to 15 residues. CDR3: CASSSRQGESWGYTF. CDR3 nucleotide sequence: TGCGCCAGCAGCTCGAGACAGGGGGAGTCGTGGGGCTACACCTTC.

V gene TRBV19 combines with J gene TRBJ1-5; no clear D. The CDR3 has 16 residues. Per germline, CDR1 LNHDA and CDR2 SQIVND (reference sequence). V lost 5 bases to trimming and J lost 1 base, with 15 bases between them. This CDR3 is CASSLKGWPSNQPQHF. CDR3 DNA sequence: TGTGCCAGTAGTCTCAAGGGCTGGCCCAGCAATCAGCCCCAGCATTTT.

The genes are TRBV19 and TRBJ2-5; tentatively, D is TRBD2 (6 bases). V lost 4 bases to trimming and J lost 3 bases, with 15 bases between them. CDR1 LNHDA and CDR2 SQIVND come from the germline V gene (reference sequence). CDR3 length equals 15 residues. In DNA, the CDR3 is TGTGCCAGTAGTACTACCGGGACTGCGAAAGAGACCCAGTACTTC. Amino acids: CASSTTGTAKETQYF.

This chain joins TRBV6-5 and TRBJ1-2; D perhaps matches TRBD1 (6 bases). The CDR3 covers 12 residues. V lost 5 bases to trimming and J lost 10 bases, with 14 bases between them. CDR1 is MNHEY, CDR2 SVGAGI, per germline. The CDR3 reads CASSTPGQTYTF. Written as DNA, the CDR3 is TGTGCCAGCAGTACCCCAGGACAGACCTACACCTTC.